This T cell receptor beta chain originates from a study of blood T cell repertoires in COVID-19. Sequencing was performed with immunoSEQ multiplex PCR; in TCRdb, only in-frame clones are kept and a portion is missing. The table has under 300,000 clones, 84% seen once. The length of the CDR3 is 14 residues. The V end was cut by 0 bases, the J end by 7 bases, with 9 bases between. From germline, CDR1 is MGHRA and CDR2 YSYEKL. What was sequenced was peripheral blood. The chain joins TRBV4-1 to TRBJ2-2, with a possible D match to TRBD2 (6 bases). The TCR sequence derives from a man aged 50-60 years with acute or convalescent COVID-19. The CDR3 DNA reads TGCGCCAGCAGCCAAGATCCGCGGGGCGGGGAGCTGTTTTTT. This codes for CASSQDPRGGELFF.